The 20 T cell receptor beta chains below were found in one sample sequenced in a study of T cells in Graves' hyperthyroidism and ophthalmopathy. RNA transcripts were the template for amplifying TCR beta CDR3 regions. A first-round RT-PCR of the TCR CDR3 used the HTBI primer set. TCRdb fed the multiplex PCR reads into MiXCR, producing one record per CDR3 protein. The sample records about 600,000 distinct CDR3 sequences, approximately 14% being singletons. Sequencing was carried out using blood. These receptors all come from a woman in her forties or fifties with Graves' ophthalmopathy.

At least ten counts were recorded for this clonotype. The chain has TRBV28 and TRBJ1-1; D not certain. The CDR3 contains 13 residues. Trimming left V 6 bases short and J 1 base short, with 9 bases between. Germline V gene sequence: CDR1 MDHEN, CDR2 SYDVKM. CDR3 sequence reads: CASRGSGNTEAFF. In DNA, the CDR3 is TGTGCCAGCAGGGGCTCCGGGAACACTGAAGCTTTCTTT.

This clonotype has a handful of counts. The chain links TRBV7-6 to TRBJ1-1; perhaps TRBD1 as D (5 bases). Germline assignment: CDR1 SGHVS and CDR2 FNYEAQ. Trimming shortened V by 5 bases and J by 1 base, and 20 bases separated the two germline ends. The length of the CDR3 is 17 residues. CDR3 region: CASSQNRDGDPNTEAFF. The CDR3 coding sequence is TGTGCCAGCAGCCAAAACCGGGACGGAGACCCGAACACTGAAGCTTTCTTT.

This rearrangement joins TRBV7-8 to TRBJ2-7; D remains unclear. V shed 5 bases and J shed 3 bases, with 14 bases lying between them. This CDR3 is 14 amino acids long. Germline values: CDR1 SGHVS, CDR2 FQNEAQ. The CDR3 region has the DNA TGTGCCAGCAGCACGAGGACGGAAAACTACGAGCAGTACGTC. This translates into CASSTRTENYEQYV.

The V and J genes are TRBV12-3 or TRBV12-4 and TRBJ2-3, with 8 bases identical to TRBD2. V lost 6 bases, J lost 4 bases, and 12 bases stayed unmatched. The CDR3 loop spans 16 amino acids. DNA of the CDR3: TGTGCCAGCAGCTCAACGGCGGGAGGCCGTGCAGATACGCAGTATTTT. This translates into CASSSTAGGRADTQYF.

This clonotype was observed a few times. This chain connects TRBV5-4 to TRBJ1-1, with 8 positions matching TRBD1. CDR1 and CDR2 from the germline V gene are SGHNT and YYREEE (reference sequence). The CDR3 covers 13 residues. J gave up 6 bases and V 5 bases, and 6 bases lay outside the gene matches. The CDR3 coding sequence is TGTGCCAGCAGGACCCAGGGGGCCGCTGAAGCTTTCTTT. Its protein product is CASRTQGAAEAFF.

This clonotype was seen more than once but under ten times. The gene calls are TRBV6-5 and TRBJ2-1; D call uncertain. The CDR3 has 15 amino acids. Trimming shortened V by 0 bases and J by 4 bases, and 10 bases separated the two germline ends. Germline V gene sequence: CDR1 MNHEY, CDR2 SVGAGI. The CDR3: CASSYSTARYNEQFF. CDR3 in DNA: TGTGCCAGCAGTTACTCGACGGCTAGATACAATGAGCAGTTCTTC.

The rearrangement uses TRBV27 and TRBJ2-4; weak D call: TRBD2 (7 bases). The CDR3 has 17 amino acids. Looked up from germline, CDR1 is MNHEY and CDR2 is SMNVEV (reference sequence). Trimming shortened V by 6 bases and J by 0 bases, and 18 bases separated the two germline ends. The CDR3 is CASSPWGGASAKNIQYF. DNA for the CDR3: TGTGCCAGCAGCCCTTGGGGGGGGGCATCAGCCAAAAACATTCAGTACTTC.

The sample holds many counts of this clonotype. This sequence joins TRBV7-2 and TRBJ2-7; 11 positions agree with TRBD2. Trimming took 4 bases from V and 5 from J; bases not matched to a gene: 10. The CDR3 has 16 residues. Germline CDR1 SGHTA, CDR2 FQGNSA. For the CDR3, the DNA is TGTGCCAGCAGCTCCACCTTAGCGGGAGGGCTAAACGAGCAGTACTTC. It is translated as CASSSTLAGGLNEQYF.

The chain has TRBV27 and TRBJ2-1, with TRBD2 as a possible D gene (5 bases). CDR1 and CDR2 from the germline V gene are MNHEY and SMNVEV (reference sequence). Trimming shortened V by 8 bases and J by 4 bases, and 12 bases separated the two germline ends. CDR3 length: 13 amino acids. Written as DNA, the CDR3 is TGTGCCAGCGGGAGAAGTGGTTACAATGAGCAGTTCTTC. This gives the protein CASGRSGYNEQFF.

The V gene is TRBV6-1, the J gene TRBJ2-7, with D hard to call. The V end was cut by 4 bases, the J end by 5 bases, with 6 bases between. This CDR3 contains 11 residues. CDR1 is MNHNS and CDR2 is SASEGT in the germline V gene. CDR3 residues: CASSGLNEQYF. In DNA, the CDR3 is TGTGCCAGCAGTGGTTTAAACGAGCAGTACTTC.

The V call is TRBV25-1, the J call TRBJ2-2, with 9 bases aligning to TRBD1. The V gene's germline CDR1 is MGHDK and CDR2 SYGVNS. The junction had 6 bases not matched to a gene; V was cut back by 0 bases and J by 7 bases. The CDR3 consists of 16 residues. This CDR3 is CASSEYRQGGNGELFF. CDR3 in DNA: TGTGCCAGCAGTGAATATAGACAGGGGGGGAACGGGGAGCTGTTTTTT.

This clonotype occurred a few times. The chain carries TRBV28 and TRBJ2-2; D unclear. The germline V gene encodes CDR1 MDHEN and CDR2 SYDVKM. V lost 8 bases and J 6 bases, leaving 4 bases between the germline ends. The CDR3 covers 10 residues. The CDR3 DNA reads TGTGCCAGCGGTGCCGGGGAGCTGTTTTTT. Translated, it gives CASGAGELFF.

CDR3 in DNA: TGCAGTGCCCCGACCTTACTACCCTATGGCTACACCTTC. This sequence encodes CSAPTLLPYGYTF. The chain uses TRBV20-1 and TRBJ1-2; D unresolved. With 6 bases removed from V and 4 bases from J, the gap between germline ends came to 15 bases. The germline V gene encodes CDR1 DFQATT and CDR2 SNEGSKA (reference sequence). CDR3 length equals 13 residues.

This clonotype has a handful of counts. The rearrangement uses TRBV12-3 or TRBV12-4 and TRBJ1-2; TRBD1 is a possible D gene (5 bases). CDR3 length equals 13 residues. With 5 bases removed from V and 4 bases from J, the gap between germline ends came to 11 bases. The CDR3 region is CASSPGRFYGYTF. The CDR3 DNA reads TGTGCCAGCAGTCCGGGACGGTTCTATGGCTACACCTTC.

CDR3 DNA sequence: TGTGCCAGCAGTTCCACGACAGGGGCCCTTTTCTACGAGCAGTACTTC. Translation gives CASSSTTGALFYEQYF. The rearrangement uses TRBV6-2 or TRBV6-3 and TRBJ2-7, with 8 nucleotides matching TRBD1. V lost 4 bases and J lost 3; bases outside the gene matches: 11. The germline gives CDR1 MNHEY, CDR2 SVGEGT. The length of the CDR3 is 16 residues.

V usage is TRBV10-3 and J usage is TRBJ2-3, with no clear D. The ends were cut back, 6 bases at V and 0 bases at J, with 13 bases in the middle. The CDR3 spans 15 residues. Looked up from germline, CDR1 is ENHRY and CDR2 is SYGVKD. This CDR3 reads CAIREGPSSTDTQYF. For the CDR3, the DNA is TGTGCCATCAGGGAAGGGCCGAGCAGCACAGATACGCAGTATTTT.

Ten or more counts support this clonotype. The chain employs TRBV6-1 and TRBJ1-5; 7 nucleotides line up with TRBD1. The germline V gene encodes CDR1 MNHNS and CDR2 SASEGT. V trimming: 8 bases; J trimming: 3 bases; junction bases outside the gene matches: 10. The CDR3 sequence is 15 residues long. The CDR3 coding sequence is TGTGCCAGCTGGAGGAGGGGGCAGGACAATCAGCCCCAGCATTTT. This sequence encodes CASWRRGQDNQPQHF.

This clonotype was detected only once. This chain joins TRBV19 and TRBJ1-2; TRBD1 aligns across 7 bases. V dropped 2 bases and J dropped 4; count of bases not matched to a gene: 7. The CDR3 sequence is 15 residues long. The germline CDR1 and CDR2 sequences are LNHDA and SQIVND (reference sequence). CDR3 in DNA: TGTGCCAGTAGTATACGTCTCGGGACAGTCTATGGCTACACCTTC. Translated, it gives CASSIRLGTVYGYTF.

A few counts support this clonotype. The J gene is TRBJ2-3, the V gene TRBV14, with 11 bases lining up with TRBD2. Trimming took 4 bases from V and 2 from J; bases not matched to a gene: 5. The length of the CDR3 is 16 residues. Looked up from germline, CDR1 is SGHDN and CDR2 is FVKESK. The chain's CDR3 is CASSRRLAGLTDTQYF. DNA of the CDR3: TGTGCCAGCAGCCGACGACTAGCGGGGCTCACAGATACGCAGTATTTT. Full variable domain (outside the CDR3, taken from reference TRBV14 and TRBJ2-3): EAGVTQFPSHSVIEKGQTVTLRCDPISGHDNLYWYRRVMGKEIKFLLHFVKESKQDESGMPNNRFLAERTGGTYSTLKVQPAELEDSGVYFCASSRRLAGLTDTQYFGPGTRLTVL.

The chain employs TRBV7-9 and TRBJ1-6; 8 nucleotides agree with TRBD1. Germline V gives CDR1 SEHNR, CDR2 FQNEAQ (reference sequence). The V segment lost 4 bases and the J segment 5 bases; nucleotides outside the gene matches: 7. The CDR3 contains 16 residues. CDR3 sequence: CASSSFGTGDNSPLHF. Here the CDR3 DNA reads TGTGCCAGCAGCTCTTTCGGGACAGGCGATAATTCACCCCTCCACTTT.